The T cell receptor (beta chain) described here comes from a study of regulatory T cells in long-lasting Graves disease. With respect to this clonotype: Its antigen remains unknown. A single base separates this from a much larger clone, so it may be a read error.

Libraries of TCR beta came from iRepertoire HTBI primers plus Arm-PCR of CDR3 regions. TCRdb fed the multiplex PCR reads into MiXCR, producing one record per CDR3 protein. The repertoire includes 420,000 or so distinct CDR3 sequences, 20% to 25% of them detected once, and roughly 28% sits in the top ten. Regarding the study as a whole: Persistent disease exhibited a predilection for TRBV28, TRBJ1-2 and TRBJ2-5. Analysis covered peripheral blood alone, not thyroid tissue.

Stated time point: persistent/refractory GD, antithyroid drugs over 5 years with positive TRAb. RNA isolated from PBMCs was used to make the TCR library. This CDR3 is 14 amino acids long. CDR1 is SQVTM, CDR2 ANQGSEA, per germline. The chain has TRBV29-1 and TRBJ1-1, with D possibly TRBD1 on 6 matching bases. Sequenced here: peripheral blood mononuclear cells (PBMCs), sampled when the disease was refractory, from a patient treated with antithyroid drugs. The TCR was taken from a female donor with Graves disease. This CDR3 is CSVVAGAGNAEAFF. As DNA, the CDR3 is TGCAGCGTTGTTGCGGGGGCGGGGAACGCTGAAGCTTTCTTT.